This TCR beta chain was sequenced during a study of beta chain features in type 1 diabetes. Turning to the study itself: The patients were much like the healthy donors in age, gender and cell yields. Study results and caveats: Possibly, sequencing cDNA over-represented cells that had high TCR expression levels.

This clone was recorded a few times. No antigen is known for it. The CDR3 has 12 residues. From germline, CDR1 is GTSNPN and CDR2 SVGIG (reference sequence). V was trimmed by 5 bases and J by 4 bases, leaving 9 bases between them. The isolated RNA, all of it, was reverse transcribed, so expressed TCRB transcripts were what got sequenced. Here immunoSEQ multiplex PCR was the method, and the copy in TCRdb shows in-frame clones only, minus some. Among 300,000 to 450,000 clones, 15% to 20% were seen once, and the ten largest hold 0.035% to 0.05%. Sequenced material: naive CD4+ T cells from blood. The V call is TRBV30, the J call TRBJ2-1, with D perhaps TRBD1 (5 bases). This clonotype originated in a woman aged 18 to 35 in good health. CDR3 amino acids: CAWARQYNEQFF. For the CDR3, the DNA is TGTGCCTGGGCCAGACAGTACAATGAGCAGTTCTTC.